Shown below are 2 T cell receptor beta chains from a single sample sequenced in a study of shared clonotypes between healthy human individuals. Terminally differentiated effector memory CD45RA+ cells were excluded from the naive CD8 cells, which were CD45RO-negative and positively selected for CCR7. Profiled with immunoSEQ multiplex PCR; TCRdb holds only in-frame clones, not every one. The sample shows around 2.1 million clones, about 93% of them seen only once. Sequences were obtained from naive CD8+ T cells from PBMCs. Receptors originate from a man aged 18-30 years in good health. Some clones in this sample may be carry-over from other donors' samples.

The chain joins TRBV28 to TRBJ2-3, with 7 bases that match TRBD1. This CDR3 has 11 residues. CDR1 MDHEN and CDR2 SYDVKM come from the germline V gene. The V and J ends lost 5 bases and 11 bases, in that order; junction bases with no gene match: 4. CDR3 sequence reads: CASSPGTEQYF. As DNA, the CDR3 is TGTGCCAGCAGTCCCGGGACAGAGCAGTATTTT.

V is TRBV12-5 and J is TRBJ1-1; D remains unclear. Trimming removed 7 bases at V and 4 bases at J, with 13 bases between. The CDR3 length is 13 residues. The V gene's germline CDR1 is LGHNT and CDR2 FRNRAP. The CDR3 loop reads CASALTMSTEAFF. The CDR3, as DNA: TGTGCTAGTGCCCTAACAATGAGCACTGAAGCTTTCTTT.